Below are 14 T cell receptor beta chains sequenced from a single sample in a study of beta chain features in type 1 diabetes. Expressed TCRB transcripts were sequenced, since all the RNA that had been isolated was reverse transcribed. Assay: immunoSEQ multiplex PCR; the TCRdb copy retains only in-frame clones and omits some. The sample has a few hundred thousand clones, about 10% seen once. The specimen was naive CD4+ T cells from blood. All receptors come from a woman between 18 and 29 years old in good health.

This rearrangement joins TRBV5-1 to TRBJ1-2, with a weak D call TRBD1 (5 bases). Per the germline V gene, CDR1 is SGHRS and CDR2 is YFSETQ. Between the trimmed V and J ends, which lost 4 bases and 4 bases, there was a span of 14 bases. This CDR3 has 14 residues. CDR3 sequence (DNA): TGCGCCAGCAGCCCCAGGGCGGGATTCTATGGCTACACCTTC. Translated: CASSPRAGFYGYTF.

This clone was counted a few times. This rearrangement joins TRBV5-6 to TRBJ2-5; 11 nucleotides line up with TRBD2. CDR1 is SGHDT, CDR2 YYEEEE, per germline. The junction had 4 bases not matched to a gene; V was cut back by 0 bases and J by 3 bases. The CDR3 loop spans 16 amino acids. The CDR3 coding sequence is TGTGCCAGCAGCTTGGGAGGACTAGCGGGTGAAGAGACCCAGTACTTC. Its protein is CASSLGGLAGEETQYF.

This clone appeared a few times. The gene calls are TRBV25-1 and TRBJ1-5; 9 nucleotides agree with TRBD1. Per the germline V gene, CDR1 is MGHDK and CDR2 is SYGVNS. V lost 4 bases, J lost 4 bases, and 2 bases stayed unmatched. The CDR3 is 14 amino acids. CDR3 nucleotides: TGTGCCAGCAGTGGGACAGGGGTAAATCAGCCCCAGCATTTT. Translating gives CASSGTGVNQPQHF. Looking up the rest from reference TRBV25-1 and TRBJ1-5 gives the full variable domain: EADIYQTPRYLVIGTGKKITLECSQTMGHDKMYWYQQDPGMELHLIHYSYGVNSTEKGDLSSESTVSRIRTEHFPLTLESARPSHTSQYLCASSGTGVNQPQHFGDGTRLSIL.

This clone turned up a few times. CDR3: CASSFPRRGLTEAFF. CDR3 bases: TGTGCCAGCAGCTTTCCGCGGAGGGGGCTCACTGAAGCTTTCTTT. The V and J genes are TRBV7-9 and TRBJ1-1; the match to TRBD1 covers 7 bases. V lost 3 bases and J lost 4; bases outside the gene matches: 8. The germline gives CDR1 SEHNR, CDR2 FQNEAQ (reference sequence). CDR3 length: 15 amino acids.

This clone appeared a few times. CDR3 sequence (DNA): TGTGCCAGCAGCGTCGTGGGAGGCCGAGAGACCCAGTACTTC. It yields the protein CASSVVGGRETQYF. This rearrangement joins TRBV2 to TRBJ2-5; D possibly corresponds to TRBD2 (6 bases). Germline CDR1 is SNHLY and CDR2 is FYNNEI. V shed 6 bases and J shed 4 bases, with 15 bases lying between them. The CDR3 spans 14 residues.

In this sample, this clone turned up many times. The chain carries TRBV30 and TRBJ2-4, with D unclear. V lost 2 bases to trimming and J lost 5 bases, with 10 bases between them. CDR1 and CDR2 from the germline V gene are GTSNPN and SVGIG (reference sequence). This CDR3 spans 13 amino acids. CDR3: CAWSMGSENIQYF. The DNA for the CDR3 is TGTGCCTGGAGTATGGGCTCGGAAAACATTCAGTACTTC.

The chain combines TRBV11-2 with TRBJ2-5; 8 nucleotides match TRBD1. This CDR3 is 15 amino acids long. Germline-derived CDR1 and CDR2 are SGHAT and FQNNGV. With V trimmed by 5 bases and J by 5 bases, 10 bases remained unmatched. The CDR3 protein is CASSPNTGGWETQYF. CDR3 DNA: TGTGCCAGCAGCCCCAACACAGGGGGGTGGGAGACCCAGTACTTC.

The chain employs TRBV4-1 and TRBJ2-3; 10 nucleotides match TRBD1. The CDR3 sequence is 14 residues long. J lost 4 bases, V lost 5 bases, and 3 bases had no gene match. Germline assignment: CDR1 MGHRA and CDR2 YSYEKL. CDR3: CASSNDRGPDTQYF. The CDR3 nucleotides read TGCGCCAGCAGCAACGACAGGGGGCCAGATACGCAGTATTTT.

This clone was picked up a small number of times. J is TRBJ2-2 and V is TRBV6-6; the match to TRBD1 covers 7 bases. The V gene end was trimmed by 0 bases and the J gene end by 15 bases; junction bases not matched to a gene: 16. The germline V gene encodes CDR1 MNHNY and CDR2 SVGAGI (reference sequence). CDR3 length: 16 residues. This CDR3 is CASSYSILQGVTVVFF. DNA of the CDR3: TGTGCCAGCAGTTACTCGATCCTGCAGGGGGTTACTGTGGTGTTTTTT.

This clone was observed a few times. V and J are TRBV5-1 and TRBJ2-3; TRBD2 aligns across 8 bases. V was pared by 2 bases and J by 3 bases, with 11 bases of the junction left unmatched. The CDR3 has 17 residues. The germline V gene has CDR1 SGHRS and CDR2 YFSETQ. CDR3 sequence reads: CASSFIRTSPRTDTQYF. The DNA of the CDR3 is TGCGCCAGCAGCTTCATACGGACTAGCCCCAGAACAGATACGCAGTATTTT.

This clone was seen only a few times. CDR3 DNA: TGCAGCGTTGGGGGGCTGATCACTGAAGCTTTCTTT. It codes for CSVGGLITEAFF. The chain has TRBV29-1 and TRBJ1-1, with D tentatively TRBD1 (6 bases). Germline lookup yields CDR1 SQVTM and CDR2 ANQGSEA. The CDR3 is 12 amino acids. The V gene lost 4 bases and the J gene lost 4 bases, with 10 bases spanning the gap.

This clone was seen a handful of times. This CDR3 is also generated by other DNA sequences in the sample. The chain is built from TRBV7-3 and TRBJ2-3; 7 nucleotides align to TRBD2. The V gene's germline CDR1 is SGHTA and CDR2 FQGTGA. This CDR3 contains 14 residues. V lost 5 bases, J lost 1 base, and 3 bases stayed unmatched. CDR3 coding DNA: TGTGCCAGCAGCCTAGGGAGGGGCACAGATACGCAGTATTTT. This sequence encodes CASSLGRGTDTQYF. The full variable domain, rest sourced from reference TRBV7-3 and TRBJ2-3, is GAGVSQTPSNKVTEKGKYVELRCDPISGHTALYWYRQSLGQGPEFLIYFQGTGAADDSGLPNDRFFAVRPEGSVSTLKIQRTERGDSAVYLCASSLGRGTDTQYFGPGTRLTVL.

The chain joins TRBV9 to TRBJ1-3; 7 bases fit TRBD1. CDR3 size: 15 residues. V lost 0 bases and J lost 4; bases outside the gene matches: 4. Per the germline V gene, CDR1 is SGDLS and CDR2 is YYNGEE. The CDR3 region has the DNA TGTGCCAGCAGCGTAGGGAGGACAGGCGGAAACACCATATATTTT. The encoded protein is CASSVGRTGGNTIYF. The full variable domain, in which reference TRBV9 and TRBJ1-3 provide the parts outside the CDR3, is DSGVTQTPKHLITATGQRVTLRCSPRSGDLSVYWYQQSLDQGLQFLIQYYNGEERAKGNILERFSAQQFPDLHSELNLSSLELGDSALYFCASSVGRTGGNTIYFGEGSWLTVV.

This chain uses TRBV9 with TRBJ2-1, with 8 positions matching TRBD2. This CDR3 has 15 amino acids. In germline, CDR1 is SGDLS, CDR2 YYNGEE. Unmatched junction bases numbered 6, after V lost 3 bases and J lost 4 bases. The CDR3 spells CASSATSGGYNEQFF. CDR3 bases: TGTGCCAGCAGCGCGACAAGCGGGGGATACAATGAGCAGTTCTTC.